The next 7 T cell receptor beta chains were all read from a single sample in a study of T cell changes during pregnancy in multiple sclerosis (dated by TCRdb to between 2018 and 2021). Library generation was performed with the immunoSEQ multiplex PCR assay. In its TCRdb copy, this immuneACCESS table keeps in-frame sequences only and misses some clones. Where compared with another copy, unresolved V genes explain less than half of these, and the others have no known cause. The sample table records tens of thousands of clones; roughly 94% of these occur just once. The ten biggest clones cover roughly 0.14% of the sample. The specimen was CD4+ T cells from peripheral blood mononuclear cells, collected after pregnancy. These receptors came from a female donor with multiple sclerosis, enrolled in a pregnancy study.

The chain carries TRBV6-1 and TRBJ1-4, with TRBD1 matching over 7 bases. From germline, CDR1 is MNHNS and CDR2 SASEGT. Unmatched junction bases numbered 6, after V lost 2 bases and J lost 6 bases. The CDR3 contains 15 residues. The CDR3 sequence is CASSEFVGGDEKLFF. In DNA form, the CDR3 reads TGTGCCAGCAGTGAATTTGTAGGGGGCGATGAAAAACTGTTTTTT.

The rearrangement links TRBV5-5 to TRBJ2-2; D uncertain. Germline V gene lookup returns CDR1 SGHKS and CDR2 YYEKEE (reference sequence). V was clipped by 6 bases and J by 1 base, with 16 bases between them. The CDR3 covers 16 residues. The CDR3 DNA is TGTGCCAGCACCCTAGACCGGCGAAAGAACACCGGGGAGCTGTTTTTT. Protein: CASTLDRRKNTGELFF.

A remark on this clone: At one boundary the junction diverges from the germline segment, which might be a read error. The rearrangement links TRBV7-9 to TRBJ1-2; no clear D gene. Germline V gene data show CDR1 as SEHNR and CDR2 as FQNEAQ (reference sequence). The length of the CDR3 is 12 residues. The CDR3 DNA follows: TGTGCCAGCAGCCTTAGTGGCGTGGAGTTGAACTTC. It encodes CASSLSGVELNF.

This chain links TRBV7-9 with TRBJ2-2; 13 nucleotides line up with TRBD2. The CDR3 consists of 15 residues. The V segment lost 3 bases and the J segment 5 bases; nucleotides outside the gene matches: 0. Looked up from germline, CDR1 is SEHNR and CDR2 is FQNEAQ (reference sequence). CDR3 amino acids: CASSLTSGRTGELFF. DNA of the CDR3: TGTGCCAGCAGCTTGACTAGCGGGAGGACCGGGGAGCTGTTTTTT.

This sequence joins TRBV7-2 and TRBJ1-5; perhaps TRBD1 as D (6 bases). Trimming left V 6 bases short and J 3 bases short, with 18 bases between. This CDR3 is built from 16 residues. Germline V gene lookup returns CDR1 SGHTA and CDR2 FQGNSA. The CDR3 loop reads CASSQPTGQNNQPQHF. The CDR3 bases are TGTGCCAGCAGTCAACCTACTGGACAGAACAATCAGCCCCAGCATTTT.

V usage is TRBV28 and J usage is TRBJ2-2; 8 nucleotides line up with TRBD2. The CDR3 spans 14 residues. V trimming: 7 bases; J trimming: 3 bases; junction bases outside the gene matches: 4. Germline CDR1 reads MDHEN; CDR2 reads SYDVKM. The CDR3 sequence is CASTTGGDTGELFF. CDR3 bases: TGTGCCAGCACCACCGGGGGGGACACCGGGGAGCTGTTTTTT.

CDR3 amino acids: CASSLASPTTGELFF. DNA for the CDR3: TGTGCCAGCAGCTTGGCTAGCCCAACCACCGGGGAGCTGTTTTTT. The chain has TRBV5-5 and TRBJ2-2; D is perhaps TRBD2 (5 bases). The CDR3 loop spans 15 amino acids. Germline CDR1 and CDR2: SGHKS and YYEKEE (reference sequence). Trimming cost V 0 bases and J 4 bases, with 10 bases left between them.